Sequencing of this T cell receptor beta chain was carried out in a study of cytomegalovirus exposure and HLA in healthy donors (dated by TCRdb to about 2017). Broadly, across the study: The 666 repertoires of the first cohort and the roughly 120 validation repertoires were produced on the same platform, according to a later analysis. The study aimed to test whether cataloging public T cell receptors could reveal signatures of past pathogen exposure. A separate validation cohort of roughly 120 different subjects was used in addition to the roughly 640-subject first cohort. High-throughput TCR immunosequencing, statistical association of individual TCRs with disease status, and machine learning were combined to predict cytomegalovirus infection status. Overall study results and their limits: In the study, around 160 TCR beta chains were listed as associated with cytomegalovirus. It was suggested by the authors that the approach could potentially be generalized to other disease states and immunological phenotypes. Subsequent analysis determined that TCRs grouped into clusters in the first cohort also showed a tendency toward co-occurrence across the 120 validation repertoires, and roughly 94% of cluster scores exceeded 0. Most TCR sequences were seen in very few donors, while some public TCRs were found in many individuals. A later analysis had no HLA typing for the validation cohort, so co-occurrence there was scored across all 130 or so repertoires. A few of the identified cytomegalovirus-associated TCR beta chains were confirmed in vitro to be specific for cytomegalovirus antigens. Cytomegalovirus status was reported to be diagnosed by the classifier with high specificity and sensitivity in both the original and validation cohorts.

The donors were included in the validation cohort of approximately 130 subjects, a group kept apart from the approximately 700-subject first cohort. About this clone itself: Which antigen it targets is not known. Nothing much larger sits one base from this clone, and base qualities are not available.

Trimming takes 6 bases from V and 4 bases from J, and the germline ends sit 14 bases apart. According to the germline V gene, CDR1 reads SNHLY and CDR2 reads FYNNEI. Spanning cysteine to phenylalanine, the CDR3 consists of 14 amino acids. CDR3 DNA only is kept here, 42 bases in frame from base 1. Libraries were constructed by the immunoSEQ multiplex PCR assay. The original methods were these. A statistical classification framework was built for diagnosing cytomegalovirus status from the catalog of TCR beta chain sequences. Held by TCRdb, this immuneACCESS table contains in-frame sequences only and omits some clones. Under half of the omission traces to an unresolved V gene where checked; the cause of the rest is unknown. V and J calls and clone size come straight from that table; D and trimming were deduced from the DNA. The sample yields under 250,000 clones; around 80% were counted once. The top ten clonotypes cover 1% to 1.5% of the sample.

The chain joins TRBV2 to TRBJ2-3; a tentative D call is TRBD2 (5 bases match). The receptor was isolated from a woman between 25 and 40 years old in good health and CMV-seronegative. Sequenced input: PBMCs. Here is the DNA: TGTGCCAGCAGCGTACCTAGCAAGGCAGATACGCAGTATTTT. The translation is CASSVPSKADTQYF.